A selection of T cell receptor beta chains follows, all from one sample in a study of regulatory T cells in long-lasting Graves disease. TCRdb independently ran MiXCR on the multiplex PCR reads; one entry per CDR3 protein. The sample records more than 350,000 distinct CDR3 sequences, approximately 22% being singletons. The input for sequencing was peripheral blood mononuclear cells (PBMCs), taken when the disease was refractory, from a patient treated with antithyroid drugs. Receptors were obtained from a female donor with Graves disease. Each CDR3 is given with its conserved first and last residue. The D gene is left open where the match is weak. Some rows have no size entry. The others give once, few or many, or a class for an expanded clone.

V gene: TRBV7-9; J gene: TRBJ2-7; D gene: TRBD2; clone size: -; CDR3 DNA: TGTGCCAGCAGCTCTCAGGGACTAGCGGGAGGGCCCGCCTACGAGCAGTACTTC; CDR3 protein: CASSSQGLAGGPAYEQYF
V gene: TRBV10-3; J gene: TRBJ2-5; D gene: -; clone size: many; CDR3 DNA: TGTGCCATCAGTGAGGCCCGGGGCGAGACCCAGTACTTC; CDR3 protein: CAISEARGETQYF
V gene: TRBV12-3/TRBV12-4; J gene: TRBJ2-1; D gene: TRBD1; clone size: few; CDR3 DNA: TGTGCCGTGGGCAGGGGGCCGGGGAATGAGCAGTTCTTC; CDR3 protein: CAVGRGPGNEQFF
V gene: TRBV27; J gene: TRBJ2-5; D gene: TRBD1; clone size: -; CDR3 DNA: TGTGCCAGCAGTTTCCCTAGACAGGGACAGGGGTTAATGGAGACCCAGTACTTC; CDR3 protein: CASSFPRQGQGLMETQYF
V gene: TRBV5-8; J gene: TRBJ1-5; D gene: TRBD1; clone size: -; CDR3 DNA: TGTGCCAGCAGCGCGCCAGGGGGCAGCCAGCCCCAGCATTTT; CDR3 protein: CASSAPGGSQPQHF
V gene: TRBV10-3; J gene: TRBJ2-5; D gene: -; clone size: many; CDR3 DNA: TGTGCCAGCCACCCAGGGGTAGGGGAGACCCAGTACTTC; CDR3 protein: CASHPGVGETQYF
V gene: TRBV19; J gene: TRBJ1-2; D gene: TRBD1; clone size: many; CDR3 DNA: TGTGCCAGTAAGGGACAGTCAACCTATGGCTACACCTTC; CDR3 protein: CASKGQSTYGYTF
V gene: TRBV7-8; J gene: TRBJ1-1; D gene: -; clone size: few; CDR3 DNA: TGTGCCAGCAGCTTCCAGACAGGGAACACTGAAGCTTTCTTT; CDR3 protein: CASSFQTGNTEAFF
V gene: TRBV2; J gene: TRBJ1-2; D gene: -; clone size: many; CDR3 DNA: TGTGCCCAGAGTCTTCACAAGAGGAGCTATGGCTACACCTTC; CDR3 protein: CAQSLHKRSYGYTF
V gene: TRBV2; J gene: TRBJ1-2; D gene: -; clone size: many; CDR3 DNA: TGTGCCAGCAGTGGAGGGGTTGGCTACACCTTC; CDR3 protein: CASSGGVGYTF